This T cell receptor beta chain was profiled in a study of blood T cell repertoires in COVID-19. In the study overall: T cells, B-cell-depleted T cells, or PBMCs provided the cDNA or gDNA that served as material.

The CDR3 consists of 13 residues. Germline V gene sequence: CDR1 KGHSH, CDR2 LQKENI. Trimming removed 5 bases from V and 7 bases from J, with 14 bases in between. In the original analysis: Amplification with reference gene primers provided the estimates of nucleated cell counts. Assay used: immunoSEQ multiplex PCR; TCRdb lists only in-frame clones, some missing. The D gene and trimming were derived from the DNA, and the V and J assignments and clone size from that table. Of about 56,000 clones in the sample, about 90% are singletons; the top ten hold 20% to 25%. The chain has TRBV18 and TRBJ1-2; D uncertain. The sample taken for sequencing was peripheral blood. The sequence came from a human donor in a cohort sampled during active COVID-19. CDR3 in amino acids: CASSYGEEGGYTF. DNA for the CDR3: TGTGCCAGCTCATACGGGGAGGAGGGTGGCTACACCTTC.